This T cell receptor beta chain was captured in a study of CD8 T cells in Susac syndrome. Study in general: Sequenced Susac syndrome patients included over 5 with active disease and under ten who were in remission. Overall study findings and caveats: There was no clonal expansion in the CD4+ T cell repertoires of Susac syndrome.

Germline CDR1 MNHEY, CDR2 SVGEGT. The length of the CDR3 is 13 residues. Trimming removed 8 bases at V and 6 bases at J, with 15 bases between. FACS enriched CD8+ TEMRA cells, while bulk CD8+ and CD4+ were negatively isolated. Turning to this clonotype: The target antigen is unknown.

RNA, at 0.5 to 1 ug, was reverse transcribed with random hexamers. TCR beta CDR3 was amplified by immunoSEQ multiplex PCR. This amplification extended across 54 Vbeta and 13 Jbeta segments. One entry per CDR3 protein, called by TCRdb with MiXCR from the immunoSEQ multiplex PCR reads. The repertoire consists of some 200,000 distinct CDR3 sequences, with roughly 90% occurring once and the leading ten covering approximately 0.09%. Sample: CD4+ T cells from PBMCs. The clonotype originates from a human donor with Susac syndrome. The rearrangement uses TRBV6-2 or TRBV6-3 and TRBJ2-3; D not resolved. As DNA, the CDR3 is TGTGCCAGCTTTACTTTCAGCGAGGATACGCAGTATTTT. Its protein product is CASFTFSEDTQYF.